This T cell receptor beta chain is drawn from a study of radiation and T cells in renal cell carcinoma. V was clipped by 6 bases and J by 0 bases, with 3 bases between them. This CDR3 contains 12 residues. Germline lookup yields CDR1 LNHDA and CDR2 SQIVND (reference sequence). Repertoires were generated with immunoSEQ multiplex PCR, while TCRdb's copy carries only in-frame clones and drops some. This sample carries more than 120,000 clones, 86% of them seen once, and the ten largest clones take around 17%. As to time point: blood 4 weeks post-SBRT, at nephrectomy. The treatment here: 15 Gy SBRT to primary tumor, nephrectomy 4 weeks later. Nephrectomy followed 15 Gy stereotactic body radiation by 4 weeks. Radiation-treated patients gave blood at baseline, week 2 and week 4. Clear cell pathology was present in this patient's renal cell carcinoma.

The receptor was isolated from a woman between 50 and 59 years old with renal cell carcinoma. Sequencing was performed on blood, taken from a patient whose treatment included radiotherapy and nephrectomy. The chain has TRBV19 and TRBJ2-1, with unresolved D. In DNA form, the CDR3 reads TGTGCCAGTAGGAGCTCCTACAATGAGCAGTTCTTC. Its translation is CASRSSYNEQFF. Full variable domain (outside the CDR3, taken from reference TRBV19 and TRBJ2-1): DGGITQSPKYLFRKEGQNVTLSCEQNLNHDAMYWYRQDPGQGLRLIYYSQIVNDFQKGDIAEGYSVSREKKESFPLTVTSAQKNPTAFYLCASRSSYNEQFFGPGTRLTVL.